These 27 T cell receptor beta chains were all obtained from the same sample, sequenced in a study of control samples from healthy donors and cancer patients. The protocol was immunoSEQ multiplex PCR, while the TCRdb copy is restricted to in-frame clones and leaves out a portion. Of just under 150,000 clones in the sample, approximately 92% are singletons; the top ten hold more than 3%. What was sequenced was blood. Source of these receptors: a man aged 25 to 40 in good health.

This chain uses TRBV10-3 with TRBJ1-2; no reliable D call. The germline V and J ends were trimmed by 2 bases and 0 bases, with 7 bases remaining between them. The CDR3 consists of 14 residues. Germline V lookup: CDR1 ENHRY, CDR2 SYGVKD. The CDR3 sequence: CAISEIRSNYGYTF. CDR3 DNA: TGTGCCATCAGTGAGATTCGGTCTAACTATGGCTACACCTTC.

This CDR3 reads CASSDGRAQPQHF. CDR3 in DNA: TGCGCCAGCAGTGATGGGAGGGCCCAGCCCCAGCATTTT. The chain has TRBV10-2 and TRBJ1-5, with no clear D. Germline lookup yields CDR1 WSHSY and CDR2 SAAADI. V was trimmed by 3 bases and J by 7 bases, leaving 10 bases between them. The CDR3 has 13 residues.

Only one count was recorded for this clone. V usage is TRBV11-2 and J usage is TRBJ1-3; D uncertain. Trimming removed 1 base at V and 4 bases at J, with 11 bases between. CDR1 SGHAT and CDR2 FQNNGV come from the germline V gene. The CDR3 is made up of 15 amino acids. CDR3 sequence (DNA): TGTGCCAGCAGCTTAGGACGAGGGAGCGGAAACACCATATATTTT. Translation: CASSLGRGSGNTIYF.

The gene calls are TRBV2 and TRBJ2-1; 7 nucleotides align to TRBD2. The CDR3 runs to 13 residues. Unmatched junction bases numbered 9, after V lost 7 bases and J lost 9 bases. Germline CDR1 reads SNHLY; CDR2 reads FYNNEI. CDR3 loop: CASNLGGSREQFF. The CDR3, as DNA: TGTGCCAGCAACCTCGGGGGGTCGCGTGAGCAGTTCTTC.

The V and J genes are TRBV4-2 and TRBJ1-2; 7 bases are shared with TRBD1. The length of the CDR3 is 13 residues. In germline, CDR1 is LGHNA, CDR2 YNFKEQ. The J segment lost 8 bases and the V segment lost 1 base, leaving 4 bases of the junction unmatched. The CDR3 coding sequence is TGTGCCAGCAGCCAAGTCGGAGGGGGCGGCTACACCTTC. Protein sequence: CASSQVGGGGYTF.

V gene TRBV6-6 combines with J gene TRBJ2-1, with TRBD2 matching 11 bases. J was trimmed by 12 bases and V by 2 bases; bases with no gene match: 6. This CDR3 is built from 14 residues. Germline CDR1 MNHNY, CDR2 SVGAGI (reference sequence). The CDR3 coding sequence is TGTGCCAGCAGTTACCCAACCCTAGCGGGGGGGCAGTTCTTC. This sequence encodes CASSYPTLAGGQFF.

The chain employs TRBV7-9 and TRBJ2-6, with 9 positions matching TRBD1. In germline, CDR1 is SEHNR, CDR2 FQNEAQ (reference sequence). J was trimmed by 2 bases and V by 6 bases; bases with no gene match: 8. This CDR3 has 17 amino acids. As DNA, the CDR3 is TGTGCCAGCAGTAAGCGGACAGGGGCCGCTGGGGCCAACGTCCTGACTTTC. It codes for CASSKRTGAAGANVLTF.

The chain has TRBV7-3 and TRBJ2-3; 11 positions agree with TRBD1. V lost 3 bases and J lost 4; bases outside the gene matches: 6. The CDR3 is made up of 16 amino acids. Per the germline V gene, CDR1 is SGHTA and CDR2 is FQGTGA. CDR3 in amino acids: CASSFGTGGFADTQYF. CDR3 bases: TGTGCCAGCAGCTTCGGGACAGGGGGTTTCGCAGATACGCAGTATTTT.

V gene TRBV9 combines with J gene TRBJ2-1; D is tentatively TRBD1 or TRBD2 (6 bases each). CDR3 length equals 14 residues. The ends were cut back, 0 bases at V and 10 bases at J, with 14 bases in the middle. CDR1 and CDR2 (germline): SGDLS, YYNGEE. As DNA, the CDR3 is TGTGCCAGCAGCGTAGACGGGGGCCCCAGGGAGCAGTTCTTC. Translating it yields CASSVDGGPREQFF.

This sequence joins TRBV7-9 and TRBJ2-3, with a tentative D call TRBD2 (5 bases). CDR3 length: 14 amino acids. With 4 bases removed from V and 4 bases from J, the gap between germline ends came to 12 bases. Looked up from germline, CDR1 is SEHNR and CDR2 is FQNEAQ (reference sequence). The CDR3 here is CASSSSFGADTQYF. The CDR3 DNA is TGTGCCAGCAGCTCCAGCTTCGGGGCAGATACGCAGTATTTT.

The chain employs TRBV24-1 and TRBJ2-3, with D possibly TRBD1 on 5 matching bases. V was pared by 5 bases and J by 2 bases, with 10 bases between. The germline gives CDR1 KGHDR, CDR2 SFDVKD. CDR3 length equals 14 residues. This CDR3 is CATSATEFTDTQYF. CDR3 DNA sequence: TGTGCCACCAGTGCGACAGAGTTCACAGATACGCAGTATTTT.

This clone was counted once. The chain joins TRBV28 to TRBJ1-5; D unresolved. CDR3 size: 16 residues. Germline lookup yields CDR1 MDHEN and CDR2 SYDVKM. The V gene lost 9 bases and the J gene lost 9 bases, with 27 bases spanning the gap. The CDR3 DNA reads as TGTGCCAGTCCCCCCGGCGGACCCGGTCCCATCCTGCCCCAGCATTTT. This gives the protein CASPPGGPGPILPQHF.

The chain carries TRBV7-2 and TRBJ1-4; the match to TRBD1 covers 9 bases. This CDR3 has 15 residues. Germline V gene data show CDR1 as SGHTA and CDR2 as FQGNSA. V shed 5 bases, J shed 3 bases, and the junction held 4 bases outside the gene matches. The DNA for the CDR3 is TGTGCCAGCAGCGACAGACAGGGGGCTAATGAAAAACTGTTTTTT. Protein sequence: CASSDRQGANEKLFF.

CDR3 region: CASNRGGNTEAFF. The DNA of the CDR3 is TGTGCCAGCAACCGCGGAGGGAACACTGAAGCTTTCTTT. This chain joins TRBV2 and TRBJ1-1, with D unclear. This CDR3 spans 13 amino acids. Trimming left V 7 bases short and J 1 base short, with 10 bases between. CDR1 and CDR2 (germline): SNHLY, FYNNEI.

The rearrangement links TRBV2 to TRBJ2-7, with D perhaps matching TRBD1 (6 bases). V shed 3 bases and J shed 5 bases, with 17 bases lying between them. The CDR3 spans 15 residues. CDR1 and CDR2 from the germline V gene are SNHLY and FYNNEI. CDR3 in DNA: TGTGCCAGCAGTGATTACAGGAGGACAGAGGACGAGCAGTACTTC. Protein sequence: CASSDYRRTEDEQYF.

This clone occurred once. The rearrangement links TRBV6-4 to TRBJ2-3, with 10 bases fitting TRBD2. Trimming cost V 5 bases and J 4 bases; bases outside gene matches: 6. The CDR3 is 15 amino acids. Looked up from germline, CDR1 is MRHNA and CDR2 is SNTAGT. The CDR3 nucleotides read TGTGCCAGCAGTTCGTTTAGCGGGGGGTCAGATACGCAGTATTTT. Translated: CASSSFSGGSDTQYF.

The chain has TRBV10-1 and TRBJ1-5; D might be TRBD1 (5 bases). There are 13 residues in the CDR3. V lost 6 bases to trimming and J lost 1 base, with 7 bases between them. CDR1 and CDR2 (germline): WNHNN, SYGVQD (reference sequence). In DNA, the CDR3 is TGCGCCAGCAGCGGGGGGAGCAATCAGCCCCAGCATTTT. This sequence encodes CASSGGSNQPQHF.

The CDR3 DNA reads TGTGCCAGCAGCTTATCTGGGAACCATGAAAAACTGTTTTTT. Translating it yields CASSLSGNHEKLFF. J is TRBJ1-4 and V is TRBV7-2, with D hard to call. V dropped 2 bases and J dropped 6 bases, with 10 bases sitting between them. There are 14 residues in the CDR3. Germline lookup yields CDR1 SGHTA and CDR2 FQGNSA.

V gene TRBV28 combines with J gene TRBJ2-7; maybe TRBD1 (6 bases). Trimming cost V 7 bases and J 2 bases, with 18 bases left between them. This CDR3 is built from 15 residues. CDR1 is MDHEN and CDR2 is SYDVKM in the germline V gene. CDR3 DNA sequence: TGTGCCAGCACGTCTTTTAGGACAGCGACCTACGAGCAGTACTTC. Translating gives CASTSFRTATYEQYF.

The gene calls are TRBV16 and TRBJ1-4; 8 bases are a match to TRBD1. The CDR3 covers 15 residues. Germline lookup yields CDR1 KGHSY and CDR2 FQNENV. V was clipped by 5 bases and J by 8 bases; unmatched bases: 10. CDR3 loop: CASSSATGVREKLFF. CDR3 in DNA: TGTGCCAGCAGCTCTGCGACAGGGGTGAGGGAAAAACTGTTTTTT.

The rearrangement uses TRBV5-1 and TRBJ2-3; D unclear. The CDR3 covers 11 residues. The V gene's germline CDR1 is SGHRS and CDR2 YFSETQ. The V gene lost 4 bases and the J gene lost 2 bases, with 2 bases spanning the gap. This chain's CDR3 is CASSITDTQYF. The DNA for the CDR3 is TGCGCCAGCAGCATCACAGATACGCAGTATTTT.

V gene TRBV2 combines with J gene TRBJ2-3; the match to TRBD2 covers 8 bases. The CDR3 covers 16 residues. The germline V gene has CDR1 SNHLY and CDR2 FYNNEI. V shed 4 bases, J shed 2 bases, and the junction held 8 bases outside the gene matches. The chain's CDR3 is CASSGYSSGFTDTQYF. CDR3 DNA: TGTGCCAGCAGTGGATACTCTAGCGGGTTCACAGATACGCAGTATTTT.

The chain employs TRBV11-2 and TRBJ2-7; D perhaps matches TRBD1 (6 bases). Germline CDR1 reads SGHAT; CDR2 reads FQNNGV. The CDR3 runs to 15 residues. V was trimmed by 4 bases and J by 0 bases, leaving 13 bases between them. CDR3 loop: CASSSPGQLSYEQYF. CDR3 nucleotide sequence: TGTGCCAGCAGCTCTCCGGGACAACTCTCCTACGAGCAGTACTTC.

A word on this clone: This CDR3 is also generated by other DNA sequences in the sample. The chain links TRBV9 to TRBJ2-7; D call uncertain. V was trimmed by 0 bases and J by 2 bases, leaving 9 bases between them. This CDR3 is built from 14 residues. Germline assignment: CDR1 SGDLS and CDR2 YYNGEE. CDR3 residues: CASSVAGGTYEQYF. The DNA for the CDR3 is TGTGCCAGCAGCGTAGCGGGCGGAACCTACGAGCAGTACTTC.

This clone has only one observation. This sequence joins TRBV2 and TRBJ1-2; TRBD1 might be the D (5 bases). Germline lookup yields CDR1 SNHLY and CDR2 FYNNEI. The CDR3 consists of 16 residues. Trimming shortened V by 6 bases and J by 4 bases, and 21 bases separated the two germline ends. CDR3 nucleotide sequence: TGTGCCAGCAGCACAGGTCGGAGGACACACCCCTATGGCTACACCTTC. It codes for CASSTGRRTHPYGYTF.

The rearrangement uses TRBV5-5 and TRBJ2-7, with D possibly matching TRBD2 (5 bases). Trimming took off 3 bases at V and 1 base at J, with 17 bases between the two ends. The CDR3 consists of 16 residues. In germline, CDR1 is SGHKS, CDR2 YYEKEE (reference sequence). CDR3 bases: TGTGCCAGCAGCTGGGAGCTAGGCTTATCGTCCTACGAGCAGTACTTC. Translated, it gives CASSWELGLSSYEQYF.

The gene calls are TRBV4-1 and TRBJ1-2, with unresolved D. The CDR3 has 15 residues. Per germline, CDR1 MGHRA and CDR2 YSYEKL. V gave up 0 bases and J gave up 6 bases, with 14 bases separating them. This chain's CDR3 is CASSQDPPRPNGYTF. The CDR3 bases are TGCGCCAGCAGCCAAGATCCCCCCAGGCCCAATGGCTACACCTTC.